Listed here are 21 T cell receptor beta chains from one sample, sequenced in a study of control samples from healthy donors and cancer patients. Sequenced by immunoSEQ multiplex PCR; TCRdb stores in-frame clones only, minus some. The data show 250,000 to 300,000 clones, about four fifths seen once. Sequencing used PBMCs. These receptor sequences come from a woman aged 55-75 years with lung cancer.

The sample holds a few counts of this clone. The J gene is TRBJ2-2, the V gene TRBV6-5, with D perhaps TRBD1 (5 bases). V was shortened by 5 bases and J by 5 bases, with 9 bases between the two germline ends. CDR1 MNHEY and CDR2 SVGAGI come from the germline V gene. The CDR3 runs 13 residues. The CDR3 DNA sequence: TGTGCCAGCAGTAATCAGGGAACCGGGGAGCTGTTTTTT. This gives the protein CASSNQGTGELFF.

This chain joins TRBV20-1 and TRBJ1-2; D unclear. The V end lost 1 base, the J end lost 7 bases, and 7 bases lay between the germline ends. CDR1 is DFQATT, CDR2 SNEGSKA, per germline (reference sequence). CDR3 length: 11 amino acids. The chain's CDR3 is CSARAFSGYTF. The CDR3 DNA is TGCAGTGCTAGAGCGTTCAGTGGCTACACCTTC.

The gene calls are TRBV6-5 and TRBJ1-1; TRBD1 is a possible D gene (6 bases). This CDR3 has 14 residues. Trimming removed 6 bases at V and 1 base at J, with 12 bases between. The germline V gene has CDR1 MNHEY and CDR2 SVGAGI. The CDR3 coding sequence is TGTGCCAGCAGCTCGCCGGGACAGAACACTGAAGCTTTCTTT. Protein product: CASSSPGQNTEAFF.

V gene TRBV2 combines with J gene TRBJ1-5; TRBD1 matches at 10 bases. The CDR3 runs to 15 residues. CDR1 SNHLY and CDR2 FYNNEI come from the germline V gene. Trimming at V came to 7 bases and at J to 2 bases, leaving 5 bases not matched to a gene. The CDR3 DNA reads as TGTGCCAGCAACCGACAGGGGGCTGGCAATCAGCCCCAGCATTTT. Translating it yields CASNRQGAGNQPQHF.

This rearrangement joins TRBV10-3 to TRBJ2-6, with TRBD1 matching 9 bases. V was clipped by 1 base and J by 2 bases; unmatched bases: 6. The CDR3 runs 18 residues. Germline V gives CDR1 ENHRY, CDR2 SYGVKD. The CDR3 DNA follows: TGTGCCATCAGTGAGTTGGGACAGGGTGTCACTGGGGCCAACGTCCTGACTTTC. Its protein is CAISELGQGVTGANVLTF.

This clone was seen more than once but under ten times. This sequence joins TRBV3-1 (or the pseudogene TRBV3-2) and TRBJ1-6, with D maybe TRBD1 (5 bases). The CDR3 consists of 13 residues. Germline values: CDR1 LGHDT, CDR2 YNNKEL (reference sequence). With 4 bases removed from V and 7 bases from J, the gap between germline ends came to 8 bases. The DNA for the CDR3 is TGTGCCAGCAGCCTGGGGGTAAATTCACCCCTCCACTTT. It yields the protein CASSLGVNSPLHF.

V usage is TRBV18 and J usage is TRBJ2-3, with D perhaps TRBD1 (5 bases). The CDR3 is made up of 13 amino acids. Trimming shortened V by 2 bases and J by 6 bases, and 9 bases separated the two germline ends. Per germline, CDR1 KGHSH and CDR2 LQKENI. The CDR3 here is CASSPGRADTQYF. For the CDR3, the DNA is TGTGCCAGCTCACCAGGCAGGGCTGATACGCAGTATTTT.

This clone is classed as medium-sized (0.01 to 0.1%). This rearrangement joins TRBV7-9 to TRBJ2-5, with 8 bases fitting TRBD2. V lost 6 bases, J lost 3 bases, and 12 bases stayed unmatched. In germline, CDR1 is SEHNR, CDR2 FQNEAQ (reference sequence). This CDR3 comprises 16 residues. CDR3 sequence reads: CASSPPLAGTKETQYF. CDR3 coding DNA: TGTGCCAGCAGTCCCCCCCTAGCGGGTACCAAAGAGACCCAGTACTTC. Together with reference TRBV7-9 and TRBJ2-5, the CDR3 gives the full variable domain: DTGVSQNPRHKITKRGQNVTFRCDPISEHNRLYWYRQTLGQGPEFLTYFQNEAQLEKSRLLSDRFSAERPKGSFSTLEIQRTEQGDSAMYLCASSPPLAGTKETQYFGPGTRLLVL.

This clone was detected once. This chain joins TRBV14 and TRBJ2-5, with D possibly TRBD2 on 6 matching bases. V was pared by 1 base and J by 10 bases, with 10 bases between. From germline, CDR1 is SGHDN and CDR2 FVKESK. CDR3 length: 12 amino acids. CDR3 coding DNA: TGTGCCAGCAGCCAAGTCCCGGGAGTCCAGTACTTC. Protein: CASSQVPGVQYF.

This clone was counted between two and nine times. The chain uses TRBV27 and TRBJ2-1; 7 nucleotides agree with TRBD2. This CDR3 is built from 15 residues. Germline lookup yields CDR1 MNHEY and CDR2 SMNVEV (reference sequence). The V gene end was trimmed by 6 bases and the J gene end by 0 bases; junction bases not matched to a gene: 5. CDR3 bases: TGTGCCAGCAGGAGGGAGGGAAGCTCCTACAATGAGCAGTTCTTC. It is translated as CASRREGSSYNEQFF.

The chain has TRBV2 and TRBJ2-4, with 9 bases fitting TRBD1. CDR3 length: 19 residues. Germline V CDR1 and CDR2: SNHLY, FYNNEI. After removal of 6 bases from V and 0 bases from J, the junction contained 15 bases not matched to a gene. CDR3 amino acids: CASRELPGQGALAKNIQYF. The CDR3 DNA reads TGTGCCAGCAGGGAACTTCCGGGACAGGGTGCCTTAGCCAAAAACATTCAGTACTTC.

The gene calls are TRBV18 and TRBJ1-3; 9 bases map to TRBD1. Per germline, CDR1 KGHSH and CDR2 LQKENI. Losses at the gene ends were 4 bases for V and 4 bases for J; bases not matched to a gene: 11. CDR3 length: 17 amino acids. The CDR3 DNA sequence: TGTGCCAGCTCACGTGGGACAGGGCTATCAATCGGAAACACCATATATTTT. Translation gives CASSRGTGLSIGNTIYF.

The CDR3 protein is CASSPGTSSYEQYF. Here the CDR3 DNA reads TGTGCCAGCAGCCCAGGGACATCATCCTACGAGCAGTACTTC. This chain uses TRBV4-2 with TRBJ2-7; the D gene is possibly TRBD1 (6 bases). With 4 bases removed from V and 1 base from J, the gap between germline ends came to 11 bases. The CDR3 contains 14 residues. The germline V gene has CDR1 LGHNA and CDR2 YNFKEQ.

This chain uses TRBV12-3 or TRBV12-4 with TRBJ2-2; 8 bases fit TRBD2. The V gene end was trimmed by 5 bases and the J gene end by 6 bases; junction bases not matched to a gene: 2. The CDR3 covers 13 residues. The CDR3 is CASSQRGSGELFF. The CDR3 nucleotides are TGTGCCAGCAGTCAGCGGGGGTCCGGGGAGCTGTTTTTT.

This clone has just one count. V gene TRBV6-2 or TRBV6-3 combines with J gene TRBJ1-5; D is undetermined. The CDR3 covers 14 residues. Germline CDR1 MNHEY, CDR2 SVGEGT. V dropped 2 bases and J dropped 6 bases, with 11 bases sitting between them. CDR3 region: CASSYELQTQPQHF. The DNA of the CDR3 is TGTGCCAGCAGTTACGAGCTCCAAACTCAGCCCCAGCATTTT.

DNA for the CDR3: TGTGCCAGCAGCTCCTCCGGGACCCTGTTTGTCTATGGCTACACCTTC. Its protein is CASSSSGTLFVYGYTF. The V and J genes are TRBV5-6 and TRBJ1-2; D possibly corresponds to TRBD1 (5 bases). Germline-derived CDR1 and CDR2 are SGHDT and YYEEEE. This CDR3 is 16 amino acids long. The V end was cut by 3 bases, the J end by 4 bases, with 19 bases between.

V and J are TRBV24-1 and TRBJ1-4; D gene unclear. This CDR3 is built from 17 residues. Trimming pared 9 bases from V and 4 bases from J, leaving 23 bases between. CDR1 and CDR2 from the germline V gene are KGHDR and SFDVKD. This CDR3 is CATRGGLCGPYNEKLFF. The CDR3 nucleotides read TGTGCCACCCGAGGCGGGTTGTGCGGCCCCTATAATGAAAAACTGTTTTTT.

The rearrangement links TRBV4-2 to TRBJ2-1; D is undetermined. Germline V gives CDR1 LGHNA, CDR2 YNFKEQ. The CDR3 is made up of 15 amino acids. V lost 4 bases, J lost 0 bases, and 10 bases lay in between. CDR3 in DNA: TGTGCCAGCAGCCCGGTTAGCCCCTCCTACAATGAGCAGTTCTTC. It specifies CASSPVSPSYNEQFF.

CDR3 loop: CASGVGGYEAFF. CDR3 DNA: TGTGCCAGCGGGGTGGGGGGTTATGAAGCTTTCTTT. J is TRBJ1-1 and V is TRBV6-5, with D possibly being TRBD1 (5 bases). Germline loops: CDR1 MNHEY, CDR2 SVGAGI. CDR3 length equals 12 residues. V gave up 8 bases and J gave up 7 bases, with 14 bases separating them.

The V call is TRBV10-3, the J call TRBJ1-4; 10 bases are a match to TRBD1. V lost 5 bases, J lost 8 bases, and 8 bases stayed unmatched. The germline V gene encodes CDR1 ENHRY and CDR2 SYGVKD. The CDR3 covers 15 residues. CDR3 in amino acids: CAISHPGQGLEKLFF. The CDR3 nucleotides are TGTGCCATCAGTCATCCGGGACAGGGGTTGGAAAAACTGTTTTTT.

V is TRBV7-8 and J is TRBJ2-6; D perhaps matches TRBD1 (5 bases). Trimming took off 2 bases at V and 0 bases at J, with 5 bases between the two ends. The CDR3 is 15 amino acids. CDR1 is SGHVS and CDR2 is FQNEAQ in the germline V gene. CDR3 protein: CASSLRGSGANVLTF. The DNA for the CDR3 is TGTGCCAGCAGCTTAAGGGGCTCTGGGGCCAACGTCCTGACTTTC. Variable domain in full (rest from reference TRBV7-8 and TRBJ2-6): GAGVSQSPRYKVAKRGQDVALRCDPISGHVSLFWYQQALGQGPEFLTYFQNEAQLDKSGLPSDRFFAERPEGSVSTLKIQRTQQEDSAVYLCASSLRGSGANVLTFGAGSRLTVL.